This T cell receptor beta chain was documented in a study of control samples from healthy donors and cancer patients. This CDR3 has 16 residues. Trimming removed 0 bases at V and 4 bases at J, with 13 bases between. The germline V gene has CDR1 MNHEY and CDR2 SVGAGI. Here immunoSEQ multiplex PCR was the method, and the copy in TCRdb shows in-frame clones only, minus some. The repertoire includes 190,000 or so clones, 80% to 95% of them detected once, and roughly 1.5% sits in the top ten. The source material was blood. V and J are TRBV6-5 and TRBJ2-1; a possible D gene is TRBD1 (7 bases). The receptor comes from a man between 18 and 29 years old in good health. The CDR3 protein is CASSYSGQRAYNEQFF. CDR3 nucleotide sequence: TGTGCCAGCAGTTACTCGGGACAGCGGGCATACAATGAGCAGTTCTTC.